This T cell receptor beta chain is drawn from a study of blood T cell repertoires in COVID-19. V shed 3 bases, J shed 3 bases, and the junction held 6 bases outside the gene matches. This CDR3 has 15 residues. Germline CDR1 MGHRA, CDR2 YSYEKL. The table came from immunoSEQ multiplex PCR; TCRdb's copy has only in-frame clones and leaves some out. Of tens of thousands of clones listed, 82% were seen once; the top ten hold roughly 14%. The chain has TRBV4-1 and TRBJ1-2; 8 bases align to TRBD1. The sequencing input was peripheral blood. The receptor was isolated from a human donor with acute or convalescent COVID-19. The donor label of this sample is uncertain. The CDR3 DNA reads TGCGCCAGCAGCCAGACCGACAGGGGAGACTATGGCTACACCTTC. Translating gives CASSQTDRGDYGYTF.